This T cell receptor beta chain derives from a study of T cell repertoires in cytomegalovirus infection. The wider study: Matching HLA type and CMV infection were both indicated by public TCR beta signatures. Broader study findings: CMV carriers having the relevant HLA were flagged by cumulative public TCR beta family frequency. The ex vivo response was dominated by HLA-C-restricted CMV-specific TCR beta clonotypes.

TCRdb independently ran MiXCR on the reads; one entry per CDR3 protein. The data show fewer than 250,000 distinct CDR3 sequences, with 9% to 15% seen just once and 1.5% to 2% held by the top ten. This clonotype came up many times. The antigen remains unidentified. This CDR3 contains 17 residues. CDR1 is SSHAT, CDR2 FNYEAQ, per germline (reference sequence). V gave up 6 bases and J gave up 2 bases; unmatched junction bases: 8. This rearrangement joins TRBV7-7 to TRBJ2-2; 11 bases align to TRBD2. Sequenced sample: PBMCs. The sequence was collected from a human donor in good health (CMV status not recorded). Some clones in this sample may be carry-over from other donors' samples. The CDR3 is CASSRGTSGRNTGELFF. DNA for the CDR3: TGTGCCAGCAGTCGTGGGACTAGCGGAAGAAACACCGGGGAGCTGTTTTTT.